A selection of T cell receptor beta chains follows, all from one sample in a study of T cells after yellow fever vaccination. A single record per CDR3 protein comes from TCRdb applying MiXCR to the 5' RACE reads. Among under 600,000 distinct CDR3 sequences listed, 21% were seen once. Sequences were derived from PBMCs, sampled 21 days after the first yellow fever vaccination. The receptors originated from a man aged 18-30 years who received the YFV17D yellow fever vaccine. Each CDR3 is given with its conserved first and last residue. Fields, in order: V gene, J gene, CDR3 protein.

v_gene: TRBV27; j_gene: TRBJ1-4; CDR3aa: CASSSQQGREEKLFF
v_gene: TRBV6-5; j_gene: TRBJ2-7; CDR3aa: CASSYRDPIEQYF
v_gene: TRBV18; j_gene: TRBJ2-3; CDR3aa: CASSPDKSTDTQYF
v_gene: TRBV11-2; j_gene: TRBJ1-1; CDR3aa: CASTIDSHNTEAFF
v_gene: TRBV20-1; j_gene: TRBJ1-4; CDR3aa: CSATRDLATNEKLFF
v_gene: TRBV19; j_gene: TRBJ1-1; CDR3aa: CASTFLDRGSTEAFF
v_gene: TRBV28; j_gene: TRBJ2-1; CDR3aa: CASSLRENSYNEQFF
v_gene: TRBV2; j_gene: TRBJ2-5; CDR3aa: CARTDRDQETQYF
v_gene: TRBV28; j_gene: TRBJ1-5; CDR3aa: CASSRGWNQPQHF
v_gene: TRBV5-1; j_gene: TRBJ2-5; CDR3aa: CASSLSVLETQYF
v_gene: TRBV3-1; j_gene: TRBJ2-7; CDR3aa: CTSSQRTGTSRREQYF
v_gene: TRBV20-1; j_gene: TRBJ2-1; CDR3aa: CSVRGAGNEQFF
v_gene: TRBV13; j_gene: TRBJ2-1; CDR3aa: CASSQRGEQFF
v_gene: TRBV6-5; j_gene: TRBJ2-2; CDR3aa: CASSYPGVTGELFF
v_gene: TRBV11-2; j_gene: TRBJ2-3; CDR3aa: CASRRTGGTDTQYF
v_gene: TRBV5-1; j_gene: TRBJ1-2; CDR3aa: CASSKYTGEFLYGYTF
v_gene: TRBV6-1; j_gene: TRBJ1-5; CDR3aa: CASRPTGGYSQPQHF
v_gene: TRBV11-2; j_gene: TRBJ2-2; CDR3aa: CASSLSYQAGELFF
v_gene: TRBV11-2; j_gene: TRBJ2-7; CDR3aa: CASSPAGYQRFQQYF
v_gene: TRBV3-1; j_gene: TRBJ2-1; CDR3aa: CASSPFSGGYNEQFF
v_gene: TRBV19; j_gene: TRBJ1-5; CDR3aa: CASSADRAGQPQHF
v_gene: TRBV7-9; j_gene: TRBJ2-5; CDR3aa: CASSLRWRGAQETQYF
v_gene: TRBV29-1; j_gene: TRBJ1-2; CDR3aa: CSVYSLPHYGYTF
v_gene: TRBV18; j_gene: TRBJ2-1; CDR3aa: CASSPTSGGRYPYNEQFF
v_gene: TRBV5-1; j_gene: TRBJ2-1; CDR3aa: CASSGDGYNEQFF
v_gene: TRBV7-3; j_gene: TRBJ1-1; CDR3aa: CASSPLGAGEAFF
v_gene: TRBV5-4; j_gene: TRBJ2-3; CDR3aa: CASSLWTTTQYF
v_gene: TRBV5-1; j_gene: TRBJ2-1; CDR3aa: CASSLVSQAKEFF
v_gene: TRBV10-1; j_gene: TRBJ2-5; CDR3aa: CASSDTRRTGQETQYF
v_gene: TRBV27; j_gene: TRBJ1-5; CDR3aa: CASKPSAGQGFSGWQPQHF
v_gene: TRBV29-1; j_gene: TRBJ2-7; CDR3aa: CSVEGGGRAQTYEQYF
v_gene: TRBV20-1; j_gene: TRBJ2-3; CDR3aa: CSAPQRQGGADTQYF
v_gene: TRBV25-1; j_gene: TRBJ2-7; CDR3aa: CASGNPGTNEQYF
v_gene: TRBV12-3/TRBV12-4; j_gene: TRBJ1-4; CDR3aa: CASTFMGTGPEKLFF
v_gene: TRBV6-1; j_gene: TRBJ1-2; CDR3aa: CASSPLGDPIYGYTF
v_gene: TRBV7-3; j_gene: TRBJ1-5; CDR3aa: CASSSYGRFNQPQHF
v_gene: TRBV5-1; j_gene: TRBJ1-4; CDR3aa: CASRTQEGNEKLFF
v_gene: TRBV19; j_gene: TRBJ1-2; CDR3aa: CASSRTGGNLDGYTF
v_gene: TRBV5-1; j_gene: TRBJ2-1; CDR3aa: CASSSLGLAAHAGGNEQFF
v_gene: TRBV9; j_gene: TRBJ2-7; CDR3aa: CASSGMGYEQYF
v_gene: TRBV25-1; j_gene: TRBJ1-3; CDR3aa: CASSGPGNTIYF
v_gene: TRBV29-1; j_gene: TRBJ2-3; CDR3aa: CSVQTEATQYF
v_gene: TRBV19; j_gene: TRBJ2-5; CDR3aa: CASMRDTYQETQYF
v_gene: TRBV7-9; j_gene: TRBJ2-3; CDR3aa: CASSLAEWSNTDTQYF
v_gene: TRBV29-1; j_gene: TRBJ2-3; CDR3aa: CSSSGGTDTQYF